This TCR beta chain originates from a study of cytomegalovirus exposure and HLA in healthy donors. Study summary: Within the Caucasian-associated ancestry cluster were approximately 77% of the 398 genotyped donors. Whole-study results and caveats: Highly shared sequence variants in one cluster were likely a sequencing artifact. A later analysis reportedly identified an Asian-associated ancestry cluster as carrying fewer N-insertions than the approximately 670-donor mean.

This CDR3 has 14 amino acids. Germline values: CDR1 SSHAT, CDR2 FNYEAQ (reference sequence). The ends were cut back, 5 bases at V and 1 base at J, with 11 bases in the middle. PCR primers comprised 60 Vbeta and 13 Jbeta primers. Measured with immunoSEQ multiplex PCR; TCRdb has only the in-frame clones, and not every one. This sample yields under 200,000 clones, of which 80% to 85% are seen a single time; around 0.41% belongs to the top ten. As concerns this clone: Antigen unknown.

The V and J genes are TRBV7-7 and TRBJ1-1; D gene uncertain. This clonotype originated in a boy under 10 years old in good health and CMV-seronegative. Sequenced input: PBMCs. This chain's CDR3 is CASSPLRQNTEAFF. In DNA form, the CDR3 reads TGTGCCAGCAGCCCACTCCGCCAGAACACTGAAGCTTTCTTT.